Presented here are 29 T cell receptor beta chains from one specimen sequenced in a study of spatial heterogeneity in lung cancer. TCRdb analysed the 5' RACE reads with MiXCR anew, one entry per CDR3 protein. Found here are 15,000 to 20,000 distinct CDR3 sequences, under 10% of them singletons; the top ten hold 20%. The time point was: blood at routine non-recurrence follow-up after resection. The sequencing used PBMCs, collected at follow-up. The source is a male donor with early-stage non-small cell lung cancer.

This clonotype has a handful of counts. The CDR3 DNA is TGCAGTGCCCAATTGAACACTGAAGCTTTCTTT. Translating it yields CSAQLNTEAFF. The chain combines TRBV20-1 with TRBJ1-1; no clear D gene. Germline V gene lookup returns CDR1 DFQATT and CDR2 SNEGSKA (reference sequence). V gave up 6 bases and J gave up 0 bases, with 5 bases separating them. The CDR3 runs 11 residues.

In this sample, this clonotype turned up many times. The chain carries TRBV6-2 or TRBV6-3 and TRBJ2-3; no clear D. The CDR3 sequence is 11 residues long. Germline lookup yields CDR1 MNHEY and CDR2 SVGEGT. V was shortened by 6 bases and J by 7 bases, with 8 bases between the two germline ends. CDR3 bases: TGTGCCAGCAGAAAGACTCATACGCAGTATTTT. Translating gives CASRKTHTQYF.

This clonotype has at least ten counts. The rearrangement joins TRBV29-1 to TRBJ2-3, with a tentative D call TRBD2 (6 bases). CDR3 size: 14 residues. The germline V and J ends were trimmed by 5 bases and 2 bases, with 14 bases remaining between them. CDR1 is SQVTM and CDR2 is ANQGSEA in the germline V gene. CDR3 residues: CSVREGGNTDTQYF. CDR3 DNA: TGCAGCGTTCGAGAGGGCGGGAACACAGATACGCAGTATTTT.

The chain has TRBV12-3 or TRBV12-4 and TRBJ2-6; D ambiguous. The CDR3 loop spans 14 amino acids. Trimming stripped 6 bases from V and 3 bases from J, with 9 bases between. The CDR3 is CASRLDGGANVLTF. CDR3 in DNA: TGTGCCAGCAGGTTGGATGGTGGGGCCAACGTCCTGACTTTC.

In this sample, this clonotype turned up many times. This sequence joins TRBV6-4 and TRBJ2-3; D is unresolved. The CDR3 consists of 13 residues. CDR1 and CDR2 (germline): MRHNA, SNTAGT. Trimming left V 6 bases short and J 2 bases short, with 9 bases between. CDR3 nucleotide sequence: TGTGCCAGCAGCGCGACACCCACAGATACGCAGTATTTT. Its translation: CASSATPTDTQYF.

In this sample, this clonotype turned up many times. The DNA for the CDR3 is TGTGCCAGCCGCCCCCTGCTAGGCCTCTACGAGCAGTACTTC. This codes for CASRPLLGLYEQYF. The chain combines TRBV6-2 or TRBV6-3 with TRBJ2-7, with D unresolved. Deletions cut 8 bases from V and 3 bases from J, with 17 bases between. This CDR3 is 14 amino acids long. Germline V gene sequence: CDR1 MNHEY, CDR2 SVGEGT.

This clonotype has a count of ten or more. This sequence joins TRBV6-2 or TRBV6-3 and TRBJ2-7; D gene uncertain. CDR1 is MNHEY, CDR2 SVGEGT, per germline. CDR3 length: 11 residues. V was pared by 5 bases and J by 3 bases, with 5 bases between. CDR3 bases: TGTGCCAGCAGTGTCTTCTACGAGCAGTACTTC. Its protein product is CASSVFYEQYF.

This clonotype was picked up many times. The V gene is TRBV4-1, the J gene TRBJ2-5; 9 positions match TRBD1. The germline V gene encodes CDR1 MGHRA and CDR2 YSYEKL. This CDR3 comprises 19 residues. V lost 4 bases to trimming and J lost 1 base; unmatched junction nucleotides: 16. The CDR3 DNA reads TGCGCCAGCAGCCGGTTGGACAGGGGAAAAAAGTATAGCCAAGAGACCCAGTACTTC. The encoded protein is CASSRLDRGKKYSQETQYF.

This clonotype was counted at least ten times. The chain has TRBV7-9 and TRBJ2-7, with a tentative D call TRBD2 (5 bases). The CDR3 runs 14 residues. Germline-derived CDR1 and CDR2 are SEHNR and FQNEAQ (reference sequence). V lost 5 bases and J 2 bases, leaving 13 bases between the germline ends. The CDR3 spells CASSPGLTPYEQYF. The CDR3, as DNA: TGTGCCAGCAGCCCTGGACTGACCCCCTACGAGCAGTACTTC.

The rearrangement links TRBV7-9 to TRBJ2-1; the match to TRBD1 covers 11 bases. This CDR3 contains 21 residues. With 5 bases clipped from V and 0 bases from J, the junction kept 18 bases outside the gene matches. The V gene's germline CDR1 is SEHNR and CDR2 FQNEAQ (reference sequence). CDR3 coding DNA: TGTGCCAGCAGCACCCCCCTGGGCGCGGGACAGGGGGAACCCTCCTACAATGAGCAGTTCTTC. It yields the protein CASSTPLGAGQGEPSYNEQFF.

V usage is TRBV19 and J usage is TRBJ2-5; possible D gene TRBD2, 6 bases. The germline gives CDR1 LNHDA, CDR2 SQIVND (reference sequence). The CDR3 length is 15 residues. Deletions cut 3 bases from V and 2 bases from J, with 13 bases between. CDR3 DNA: TGTGCCAGTAGTATCCTAGCGCGACCGCAAGAGACCCAGTACTTC. Translated, it gives CASSILARPQETQYF.

This clonotype came up many times. V and J are TRBV7-2 and TRBJ2-1; 7 bases map to TRBD2. This CDR3 has 16 amino acids. CDR1 and CDR2 (germline): SGHTA, FQGNSA. After removal of 6 bases from V and 0 bases from J, the junction contained 8 bases not matched to a gene. The CDR3 spells CASSTKRGPSYNEQFF. CDR3 coding DNA: TGTGCCAGCAGTACGAAGCGGGGCCCCTCCTACAATGAGCAGTTCTTC.

This clonotype was detected ten times or more. This chain links TRBV6-1 with TRBJ2-1; 9 positions agree with TRBD1. The CDR3 is 15 amino acids. The germline CDR1 and CDR2 sequences are MNHNS and SASEGT. V was clipped by 8 bases and J by 1 base; unmatched bases: 6. CDR3 residues: CASLWDRVSYNEQFF. The CDR3 DNA reads as TGTGCCAGCTTGTGGGACAGGGTTTCCTACAATGAGCAGTTCTTC.

This clonotype was observed at least ten times. The J gene is TRBJ1-1, the V gene TRBV15, with 7 bases matching TRBD1. V shed 3 bases, J shed 4 bases, and the junction held 5 bases outside the gene matches. Germline CDR1 reads LNHNV; CDR2 reads YYDKDF (reference sequence). This CDR3 comprises 14 residues. This CDR3 is CATSRKGAVTEAFF. The CDR3 DNA reads as TGTGCCACCAGCAGGAAGGGGGCAGTCACTGAAGCTTTCTTT.

This clonotype was recorded many times. This sequence joins TRBV30 and TRBJ1-1, with a tentative D call TRBD1 (5 bases). The V gene lost 1 base and the J gene lost 4 bases, with 16 bases spanning the gap. CDR1 GTSNPN and CDR2 SVGIG come from the germline V gene (reference sequence). This CDR3 has 15 amino acids. The CDR3 sequence is CAWSGQGWYGTEAFF. Here the CDR3 DNA reads TGTGCCTGGAGTGGTCAGGGATGGTATGGCACTGAAGCTTTCTTT.

The V and J genes are TRBV11-2 and TRBJ2-1, with TRBD2 as a possible D gene (5 bases). CDR1 SGHAT and CDR2 FQNNGV come from the germline V gene. The CDR3 is 15 residues long. Trimming took off 4 bases at V and 4 bases at J, with 14 bases between the two ends. CDR3 in DNA: TGTGCCAGCAGCTCAGGCGGGCTAAGTTACAATGAGCAGTTCTTC. This encodes CASSSGGLSYNEQFF.

This chain uses TRBV7-9 with TRBJ1-5, with D maybe TRBD1 (5 bases). Per the germline V gene, CDR1 is SEHNR and CDR2 is FQNEAQ (reference sequence). The CDR3 covers 17 residues. Trimming cost V 3 bases and J 2 bases, with 17 bases left between them. For the CDR3, the DNA is TGTGCCAGCAGCTTGGGGATAGGGACCGCGGGCAATCAGCCCCAGCATTTT. It is translated as CASSLGIGTAGNQPQHF.

This rearrangement joins TRBV20-1 to TRBJ2-7; D may be TRBD2 (6 bases). CDR3 length: 12 residues. V lost 5 bases to trimming and J lost 3 bases, with 11 bases between them. Per germline, CDR1 DFQATT and CDR2 SNEGSKA (reference sequence). The CDR3 coding sequence is TGCAGTGCTGGACTACAGCACTACGAGCAGTACTTC. Translation: CSAGLQHYEQYF.

This clonotype was detected ten times or more. DNA for the CDR3: TGTGCCAGCAGCTCGGGGGAGGCCACGCTTTACAATGAGCAGTTCTTC. It yields the protein CASSSGEATLYNEQFF. This chain joins TRBV11-3 and TRBJ2-1; D is perhaps TRBD2 (6 bases). The germline V gene has CDR1 SGHNT and CDR2 YENEEA. CDR3 length: 16 residues. The V gene lost 4 bases and the J gene lost 4 bases, with 17 bases spanning the gap.

This clonotype was detected ten times or more. The rearrangement joins TRBV6-2 or TRBV6-3 to TRBJ2-3, with D possibly being TRBD2 (6 bases). Germline CDR1 and CDR2: MNHEY and SVGEGT. Trimming stripped 0 bases from V and 4 bases from J, with 11 bases between. The CDR3 has 15 residues. The CDR3 loop is CASSYSGGVADTQYF. The CDR3 DNA sequence: TGTGCCAGCAGTTACTCGGGGGGAGTGGCAGATACGCAGTATTTT.

This clonotype is labeled as medium-sized. V is TRBV29-1 and J is TRBJ1-1; 10 bases line up with TRBD1. CDR1 SQVTM and CDR2 ANQGSEA come from the germline V gene. CDR3 length: 13 residues. With 7 bases clipped from V and 5 bases from J, the junction kept 7 bases outside the gene matches. CDR3 coding DNA: TGCAGCGCCCCGACAGGGGGCCAAACTGAAGCTTTCTTT. It translates to CSAPTGGQTEAFF.

The chain uses TRBV7-2 and TRBJ1-5; the match to TRBD1 covers 12 bases. Germline CDR1 and CDR2: SGHTA and FQGNSA. The CDR3 is 17 amino acids. After removal of 1 base from V and 6 bases from J, the junction contained 7 bases not matched to a gene. The CDR3 reads CASSLGGGQGASQPQHF. For the CDR3, the DNA is TGTGCCAGCAGCTTAGGCGGGGGACAGGGGGCTAGTCAGCCCCAGCATTTT.

The J gene is TRBJ2-7, the V gene TRBV13, with D uncertain. Trimming pared 5 bases from V and 5 bases from J, leaving 22 bases between. The CDR3 extends over 16 amino acids. Germline CDR1 PRHDT, CDR2 FYEKMQ (reference sequence). The CDR3 spells CASSETRAGKFHEQYF. The CDR3 DNA reads as TGTGCCAGCAGCGAGACCCGAGCAGGAAAGTTCCACGAGCAGTACTTC.

This clonotype was counted a single time. This chain joins TRBV4-2 and TRBJ1-5; D unresolved. Per the germline V gene, CDR1 is LGHNA and CDR2 is YNFKEQ. Deletions cut 3 bases from V and 2 bases from J, with 5 bases between. The CDR3 has 13 amino acids. This chain's CDR3 is CASSQGRNQPQHF. DNA for the CDR3: TGTGCCAGCAGCCAGGGCCGCAATCAGCCCCAGCATTTT.

This clonotype has a count of ten or more. The J gene is TRBJ2-5, the V gene TRBV29-1; D uncertain. From germline, CDR1 is SQVTM and CDR2 ANQGSEA. V gave up 6 bases and J gave up 0 bases, with 14 bases separating them. The CDR3 has 14 amino acids. The CDR3 sequence: CSVRATPYQETQYF. As DNA, the CDR3 is TGCAGCGTCCGAGCTACTCCCTACCAAGAGACCCAGTACTTC.

The chain has TRBV29-1 and TRBJ2-7; maybe TRBD1 (6 bases). The CDR3 contains 11 residues. Germline CDR1 reads SQVTM; CDR2 reads ANQGSEA. Deletions cut 8 bases from V and 7 bases from J, with 15 bases between. The CDR3 region has the DNA TGCAGCCCTGTGGGGACAACTGAGCAGTACTTC. This codes for CSPVGTTEQYF.

This clonotype has more than one count but fewer than ten. V is TRBV27 and J is TRBJ2-1; the match to TRBD2 covers 11 bases. This CDR3 comprises 16 residues. CDR1 MNHEY and CDR2 SMNVEV come from the germline V gene (reference sequence). J gave up 5 bases and V 6 bases, and 9 bases lay outside the gene matches. The CDR3 coding sequence is TGTGCCAGCAGCGAAACTAGCGGGAGTAGTGACAATGAGCAGTTCTTC. Protein: CASSETSGSSDNEQFF.

J is TRBJ1-5 and V is TRBV5-4; D gene uncertain. This CDR3 is built from 13 residues. The V end was cut by 0 bases, the J end by 4 bases, with 5 bases between. Per the germline V gene, CDR1 is SGHNT and CDR2 is YYREEE (reference sequence). The DNA for the CDR3 is TGTGCCAGCAGCTTGGACCGAAATCAGCCCCAGCATTTT. The encoded protein is CASSLDRNQPQHF.

This clonotype was detected a few times. This chain uses TRBV24-1 with TRBJ2-1, with D possibly TRBD1 on 8 matching bases. The CDR3 is 15 amino acids. The V end lost 4 bases, the J end lost 8 bases, and 17 bases lay between the germline ends. CDR1 and CDR2 (germline): KGHDR, SFDVKD. CDR3 in amino acids: CATSEGGTGEDEQFF. In DNA, the CDR3 is TGTGCCACCAGTGAGGGAGGGACAGGCGAGGATGAGCAGTTCTTC.